Listed below are T cell receptor beta chains from one sample, sequenced in a study of cytomegalovirus exposure and HLA in healthy donors. Repertoires were generated with immunoSEQ multiplex PCR, while TCRdb's copy carries only in-frame clones and drops some. The sample includes about 160,000 clones, just under 65% seen only once; the top ten take approximately 7%. Sequencing input: PBMCs. Receptors were obtained from a woman aged 55-70 years in good health and CMV-seropositive. Each CDR3 is given without its conserved first and last residue.

j_call,v_call,cdr3_aa
TRBJ2-7,TRBV7-9,ASSLFVPGGSEQY
TRBJ2-5,TRBV2,ASSDRDRSQTQY
TRBJ2-7,TRBV21-1,ASSKSRRNYEQY
TRBJ1-2,TRBV7-2,ASSLDRGGYGYT
TRBJ2-5,TRBV5-5,ASSLSGQGGLETQY
TRBJ2-1,TRBV5-1,ASRRTVSGSASYNEQF
TRBJ2-7,TRBV10-3,AINAGSYYEQY
TRBJ2-7,TRBV11-2,ASSPLFLAAYEQY
TRBJ2-3,TRBV10-3,AISESPYTDTQY
TRBJ1-2,TRBV4-2,ASSQEFFGEAGYT
TRBJ2-5,TRBV7-6,ASSLGGRGETQY
TRBJ1-1,TRBV19,ASSATGAEAF
TRBJ1-2,TRBV7-9,ASSLTGADGYT
TRBJ2-5,TRBV19,ASSSGLAGETQY
TRBJ1-2,TRBV27,ASRKQDRVLSGYT
TRBJ1-5,TRBV19,ASSRQGGGQPQH
TRBJ2-1,TRBV20-1,SANAGNEQF
TRBJ1-1,TRBV4-1,ASSTRQAAEAF
TRBJ2-5,TRBV11-3,ASSLSVEETQY
TRBJ2-1,TRBV28,ASSPGVREQF
TRBJ2-7,TRBV7-2,ASSIGQGPNYEQY
TRBJ2-5,TRBV7-9,ASSSSGRMETQY
TRBJ2-7,TRBV11-3,AGSSGLALSEQY
TRBJ1-5,TRBV2,ASSERRQGRPRAQPQH